This TCR beta chain was sequenced for a study of T-cell memory formation after mild COVID-19. Germline V gene data show CDR1 as KGHDR and CDR2 as SFDVKD. V gave up 4 bases and J gave up 7 bases; unmatched junction bases: 10. The CDR3 covers 16 residues. Study-wide results and caveats: CD4+ bias marked clones expanding day 15 to 37, unlike balanced contracting clones. CD8+ contracting clones occupied EMRA, while CD4+ ones occupied mainly CM and EM. Memory from before infection featured some responding clones, which suggests cross-reactive memory joined.

This clonotype was detected many times. Its specificity is not known. TCR alpha and TCR beta cDNA libraries carrying sample barcodes and UMIs were produced by 5'RACE using constant-segment primers. A single record per CDR3 protein comes from TCRdb applying MiXCR to the 5' RACE reads. The sample holds about 450,000 distinct CDR3 sequences; less than 25% are singletons and the top ten take around 14%. The rearrangement uses TRBV24-1 and TRBJ2-1, with 9 positions matching TRBD2. This TCR was recovered from an adult woman who had mild COVID-19 (a few samples of this study predate the infection). Cell type and time point are not known. Sequencing was carried out using PBMCs or a T cell subset sorted from them (not recorded which). As DNA, the CDR3 is TGTGCCACCAGTGAGCAGGGGCTAGCGGGACGTAATGAGCAGTTCTTC. Protein: CATSEQGLAGRNEQFF.